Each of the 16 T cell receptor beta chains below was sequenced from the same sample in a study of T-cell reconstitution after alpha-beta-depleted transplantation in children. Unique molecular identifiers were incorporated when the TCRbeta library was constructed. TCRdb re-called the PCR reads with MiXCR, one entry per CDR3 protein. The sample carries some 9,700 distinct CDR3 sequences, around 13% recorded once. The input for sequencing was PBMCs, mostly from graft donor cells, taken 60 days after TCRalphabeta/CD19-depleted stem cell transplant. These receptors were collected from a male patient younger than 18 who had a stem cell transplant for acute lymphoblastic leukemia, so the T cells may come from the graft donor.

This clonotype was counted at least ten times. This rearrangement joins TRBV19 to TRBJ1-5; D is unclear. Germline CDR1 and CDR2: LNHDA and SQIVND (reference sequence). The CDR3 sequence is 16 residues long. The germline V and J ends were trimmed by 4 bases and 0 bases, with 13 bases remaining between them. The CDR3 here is CASSRYPDSSNQPQHF. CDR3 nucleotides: TGTGCCAGTAGTAGATACCCCGATAGTAGCAATCAGCCCCAGCATTTT.

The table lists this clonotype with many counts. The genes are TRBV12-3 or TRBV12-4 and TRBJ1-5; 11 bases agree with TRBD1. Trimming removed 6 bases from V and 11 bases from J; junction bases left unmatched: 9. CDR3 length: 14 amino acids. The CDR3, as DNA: TGTGCCAGCAGCCTGGGACAGGGGGGTCGGGCCCAGCATTTT. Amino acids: CASSLGQGGRAQHF.

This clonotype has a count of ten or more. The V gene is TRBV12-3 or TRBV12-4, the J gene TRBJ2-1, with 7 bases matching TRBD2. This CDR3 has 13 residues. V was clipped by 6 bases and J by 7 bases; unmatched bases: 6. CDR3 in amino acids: CASSPRLANEQFF. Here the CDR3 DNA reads TGTGCCAGCAGCCCCCGACTAGCAAATGAGCAGTTCTTC.

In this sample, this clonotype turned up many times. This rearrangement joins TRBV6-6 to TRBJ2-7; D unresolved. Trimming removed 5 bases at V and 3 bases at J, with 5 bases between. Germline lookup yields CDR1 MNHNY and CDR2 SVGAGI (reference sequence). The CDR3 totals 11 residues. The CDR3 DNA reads TGTGCCAGCAGTCCCTACTACGAGCAGTACTTC. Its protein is CASSPYYEQYF.

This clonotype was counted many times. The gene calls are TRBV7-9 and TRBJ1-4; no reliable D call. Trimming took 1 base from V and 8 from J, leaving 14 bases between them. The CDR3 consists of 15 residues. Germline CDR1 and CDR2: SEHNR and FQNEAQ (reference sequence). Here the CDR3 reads CASSLGRGMKEKLFF. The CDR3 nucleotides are TGTGCCAGCAGCTTAGGGCGGGGAATGAAGGAAAAACTGTTTTTT.

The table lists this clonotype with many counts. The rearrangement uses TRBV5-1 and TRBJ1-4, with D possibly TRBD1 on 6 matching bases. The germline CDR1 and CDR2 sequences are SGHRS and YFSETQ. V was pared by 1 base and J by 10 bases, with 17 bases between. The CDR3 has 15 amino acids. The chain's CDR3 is CASSLSGHRGGKLFF. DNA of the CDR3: TGCGCCAGCAGCTTGTCGGGACACCGGGGTGGAAAACTGTTTTTT.

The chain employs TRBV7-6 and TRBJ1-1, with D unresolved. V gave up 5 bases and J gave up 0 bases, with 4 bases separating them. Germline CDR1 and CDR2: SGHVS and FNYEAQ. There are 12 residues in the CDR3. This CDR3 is CASSPLNTEAFF. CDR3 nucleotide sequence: TGTGCCAGCAGCCCCCTGAACACTGAAGCTTTCTTT.

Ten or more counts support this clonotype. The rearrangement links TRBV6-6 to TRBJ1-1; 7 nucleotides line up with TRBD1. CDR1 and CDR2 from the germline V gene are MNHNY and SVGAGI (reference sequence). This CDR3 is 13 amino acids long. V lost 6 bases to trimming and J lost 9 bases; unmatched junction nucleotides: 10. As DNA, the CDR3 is TGTGCCAGCAGCAAAATGGACAGGCCAAAAGCTTTCTTT. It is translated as CASSKMDRPKAFF.

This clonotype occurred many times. CDR3 DNA sequence: TGTGCCAGCCTTTCCCCGGGACAGGGGGTTAAGGAGCAGTACTTC. Amino acids: CASLSPGQGVKEQYF. The chain is built from TRBV27 and TRBJ2-7, with 11 bases identical to TRBD1. The CDR3 extends over 15 amino acids. Germline CDR1 reads MNHEY; CDR2 reads SMNVEV (reference sequence). V lost 8 bases, J lost 7 bases, and 13 bases stayed unmatched.

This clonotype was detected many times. The CDR3 coding sequence is TGTGCCAGTAGTCGGGACAGGGGAGGCAATCAGCCCCAGCATTTT. It is translated as CASSRDRGGNQPQHF. The chain employs TRBV19 and TRBJ1-5; TRBD1 matches at 10 bases. The germline V gene has CDR1 LNHDA and CDR2 SQIVND (reference sequence). The CDR3 sequence is 15 residues long. The V segment lost 5 bases and the J segment 2 bases; nucleotides outside the gene matches: 3.

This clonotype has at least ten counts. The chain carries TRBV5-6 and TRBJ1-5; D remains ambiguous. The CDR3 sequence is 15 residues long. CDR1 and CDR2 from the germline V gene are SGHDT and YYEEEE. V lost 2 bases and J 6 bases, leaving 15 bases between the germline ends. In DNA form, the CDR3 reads TGTGCCAGCAGCTTCTTTAGACACGGCGGTCAGCCCCAGCATTTT. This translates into CASSFFRHGGQPQHF.

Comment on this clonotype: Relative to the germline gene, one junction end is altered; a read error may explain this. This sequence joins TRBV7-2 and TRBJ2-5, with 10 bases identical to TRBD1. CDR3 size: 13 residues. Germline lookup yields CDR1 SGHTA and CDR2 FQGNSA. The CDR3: CANSLGQGKTQYF. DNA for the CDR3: TGTGCCAACAGCTTGGGACAGGGGAAGACCCAGTACTTC.

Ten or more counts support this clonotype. CDR3 sequence reads: CASSLRASGRVYNEQFF. The CDR3 coding sequence is TGTGCCAGCAGCTTAAGGGCTAGCGGGAGGGTCTACAATGAGCAGTTCTTC. V and J are TRBV7-3 and TRBJ2-1; 12 bases fit TRBD2. The V segment lost 1 base and the J segment 3 bases; nucleotides outside the gene matches: 4. Germline CDR1 and CDR2: SGHTA and FQGTGA. This CDR3 region has 17 residues.

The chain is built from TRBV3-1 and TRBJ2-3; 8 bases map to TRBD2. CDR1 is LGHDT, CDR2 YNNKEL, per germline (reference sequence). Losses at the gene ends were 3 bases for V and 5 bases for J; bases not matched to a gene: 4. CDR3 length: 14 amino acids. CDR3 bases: TGTGCCAGCAGCCAGGGCAGCGGGGGAGATACGCAGTATTTT. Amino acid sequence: CASSQGSGGDTQYF.

CDR3 loop: CASGPRHLSYGYTF. The DNA of the CDR3 is TGTGCCAGCGGCCCCCGGCACTTGAGCTATGGCTACACCTTC. This chain uses TRBV18 with TRBJ1-2, with D unresolved. The CDR3 is 14 amino acids. Germline V lookup: CDR1 KGHSH, CDR2 LQKENI. Deletions cut 8 bases from V and 4 bases from J, with 17 bases between. Using reference TRBV18 and TRBJ1-2 for the parts outside the CDR3, the full variable domain is NAGVMQNPRHLVRRRGQEARLRCSPMKGHSHVYWYRQLPEEGLKFMVYLQKENIIDESGMPKERFSAEFPKEGPSILRIQQVVRGDSAAYFCASGPRHLSYGYTFGSGTRLTVV.

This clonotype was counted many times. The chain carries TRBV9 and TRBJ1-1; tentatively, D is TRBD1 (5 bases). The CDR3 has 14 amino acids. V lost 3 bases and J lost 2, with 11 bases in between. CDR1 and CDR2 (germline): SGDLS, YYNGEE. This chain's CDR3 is CASSALGGNTEAFF. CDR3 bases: TGTGCCAGCAGCGCCCTGGGGGGAAACACTGAAGCTTTCTTT.